This T cell receptor beta chain was captured in a study of T-cell memory formation after mild COVID-19. Study-level information: TCR clusters showed largely donor specificity.

Constant-segment primers were used for 5'RACE, and the resulting TCR alpha and TCR beta cDNA libraries carried sample barcodes and UMIs. TCRdb reprocessed the 5' RACE reads with MiXCR, giving one entry per CDR3 protein. The sample includes around 410,000 distinct CDR3 sequences, less than 25% seen only once; the top ten take less than 15%. The germline CDR1 and CDR2 sequences are KGHSH and LQKENI. The junction had 10 bases not matched to a gene; V was cut back by 3 bases and J by 2 bases. The CDR3 covers 17 residues. The chain employs TRBV18 and TRBJ2-1; TRBD1 agrees at 7 bases. The clonotype originates from an adult woman who had mild COVID-19 (a few samples of this study predate the infection). Cell type and time point are not known. The sequenced material came from PBMCs or a T cell subset sorted from them (not recorded which). DNA of the CDR3: TGTGCCAGCTCACCTCAGAGGCAGGGACAGCCCTACAATGAGCAGTTCTTC. This translates into CASSPQRQGQPYNEQFF.